This entry concerns a single T cell receptor (beta chain). The sample belongs to a study of blood T cells in healthy people across ages. Primers used in a second PCR of roughly 6 to 11 cycles were a sample-barcoded 5' primer and a J-beta primer mix. TCRdb recomputed calls from the 5' RACE reads with MiXCR, one row per CDR3 protein. The table includes over 450,000 distinct CDR3 sequences, around 24% detected once. The CDR3 is made up of 14 amino acids. The ends were cut back, 3 bases at V and 2 bases at J, with 10 bases in the middle. From germline, CDR1 is LGHNA and CDR2 YNFKEQ. The sample was also reused in another study, on T cells of mothers and their children. That source notes: Second-PCR primer M1S introduced sample barcodes and 2-4 random nucleotides.

Material: blood. The receptor comes from a boy aged 5-17 years in good health. The genes are TRBV4-2 and TRBJ1-1; no clear D gene. CDR3 sequence: CASSHVTDNTEAFF. The DNA for the CDR3 is TGTGCCAGCAGCCATGTAACGGACAACACTGAAGCTTTCTTT.